This entry lists 15 T cell receptor beta chains sequenced from one sample in a study of cytomegalovirus exposure and HLA in healthy donors. With 60 Vbeta and 13 Jbeta primers, the PCR was carried out. Data came from immunoSEQ multiplex PCR; TCRdb stores just in-frame clones and leaves some out. Of approximately 160,000 clones listed, about 64% were seen once; the top ten hold less than 1.5%. Sequencing was performed on PBMCs. The origin of the receptors is a man in his fifties or sixties in good health and CMV-seronegative.

The chain couples TRBV16 to TRBJ1-3; 7 positions agree with TRBD1. In germline, CDR1 is KGHSY, CDR2 FQNENV. J was trimmed by 0 bases and V by 4 bases; bases with no gene match: 3. This CDR3 has 15 residues. The CDR3 reads CASSLGTVSGNTIYF. The DNA of the CDR3 is TGTGCCAGCAGCCTCGGGACAGTCTCTGGAAACACCATATATTTT.

The chain is built from TRBV2 and TRBJ1-3; D is uncertain. Trimming took 3 bases from V and 1 from J, leaving 7 bases between them. CDR1 is SNHLY, CDR2 FYNNEI, per germline. The CDR3 loop spans 14 amino acids. The CDR3 region has the DNA TGTGCCAGCAGTGAGAGGCGATCTGGAAACACCATATATTTT. Encoded protein: CASSERRSGNTIYF. Full variable domain (rest looked up from reference TRBV2 and TRBJ1-3): EPEVTQTPSHQVTQMGQEVILRCVPISNHLYFYWYRQILGQKVEFLVSFYNNEISEKSEIFDDQFSVERPDGSNFTLKIRSTKLEDSAMYFCASSERRSGNTIYFGEGSWLTVV.

This chain links TRBV4-1 with TRBJ2-7, with TRBD2 matching 10 bases. There are 15 residues in the CDR3. The V gene's germline CDR1 is MGHRA and CDR2 YSYEKL. The V and J ends lost 4 bases and 4 bases, in that order; junction bases with no gene match: 7. CDR3 sequence: CASSPERGGLYEQYF. In nucleotides, the CDR3 is TGCGCCAGCAGCCCGGAGCGGGGGGGCCTTTACGAGCAGTACTTC.

The V call is TRBV7-9, the J call TRBJ2-3; 9 positions agree with TRBD2. The ends lost 1 base at V and 2 bases at J; junction bases unmatched: 4. This CDR3 contains 16 residues. From germline, CDR1 is SEHNR and CDR2 FQNEAQ (reference sequence). DNA of the CDR3: TGTGCCAGCAGCTTAGGGCTAGCGGGGACCACAGATACGCAGTATTTT. Amino acids: CASSLGLAGTTDTQYF.

The genes are TRBV18 and TRBJ2-1, with 13 bases identical to TRBD2. CDR1 is KGHSH, CDR2 LQKENI, per germline. The CDR3 length is 15 residues. Unmatched junction bases numbered 4, after V lost 3 bases and J lost 8 bases. CDR3 region: CASSPRTSGGDEQFF. The CDR3, as DNA: TGTGCCAGCTCACCCCGGACTAGCGGGGGTGATGAGCAGTTCTTC.

The chain combines TRBV10-1 with TRBJ2-3; D is uncertain. The germline gives CDR1 WNHNN, CDR2 SYGVQD (reference sequence). Trimming took off 8 bases at V and 6 bases at J, with 18 bases between the two ends. CDR3 length equals 14 residues. CDR3 DNA sequence: TGCGCCAGCTCCCCCGACGGCGGCAGCGATACGCAGTATTTT. Its translation is CASSPDGGSDTQYF.

The chain combines TRBV19 with TRBJ1-5; no reliable D call. Trimming removed 4 bases at V and 2 bases at J, with 15 bases between. This CDR3 has 16 residues. Germline assignment: CDR1 LNHDA and CDR2 SQIVND (reference sequence). The CDR3 loop reads CASSTAPLGRNQPQHF. In nucleotides, the CDR3 is TGTGCCAGTAGTACCGCCCCCCTGGGCCGCAATCAGCCCCAGCATTTT.

This chain links TRBV7-9 with TRBJ1-1; TRBD1 agrees at 11 bases. The J segment lost 8 bases and the V segment lost 6 bases, leaving 8 bases of the junction unmatched. In germline, CDR1 is SEHNR, CDR2 FQNEAQ (reference sequence). The length of the CDR3 is 14 residues. CDR3 loop: CASRPGTGGGEAFF. The CDR3, as DNA: TGTGCCAGCAGACCGGGGACAGGGGGTGGGGAAGCTTTCTTT.

This chain links TRBV5-1 with TRBJ1-2; D remains unclear. The CDR3 length is 12 residues. The V gene lost 0 bases and the J gene lost 8 bases, with 8 bases spanning the gap. In germline, CDR1 is SGHRS, CDR2 YFSETQ. The CDR3 DNA reads TGCGCCAGCAGCTTGGATGGAGGCGGCTACACCTTC. This gives the protein CASSLDGGGYTF. The full variable domain, its missing parts supplied by reference TRBV5-1 and TRBJ1-2, is KAGVTQTPRYLIKTRGQQVTLSCSPISGHRSVSWYQQTPGQGLQFLFEYFSETQRNKGNFPGRFSGRQFSNSRSEMNVSTLELGDSALYLCASSLDGGGYTFGSGTRLTVV.

This clone came up once. The chain has TRBV7-9 and TRBJ2-2; TRBD2 is a possible D gene (6 bases). In germline, CDR1 is SEHNR, CDR2 FQNEAQ (reference sequence). Trimming took off 5 bases at V and 7 bases at J, with 20 bases between the two ends. The CDR3 covers 16 residues. Written as DNA, the CDR3 is TGTGCCAGCAGCGGGGGGAACACGCCCTTTGTCGGGGAGCTGTTTTTT. Residues: CASSGGNTPFVGELFF.

This chain links TRBV15 with TRBJ2-7; tentatively, D is TRBD2 (5 bases). Germline CDR1 LNHNV, CDR2 YYDKDF (reference sequence). The CDR3 spans 15 residues. Trimming cost V 0 bases and J 0 bases, with 9 bases left between them. The CDR3 is CATSRDAGVSYEQYF. The DNA of the CDR3 is TGTGCCACCAGCAGAGATGCGGGTGTCTCCTACGAGCAGTACTTC. Full variable domain (remainder filled in from reference TRBV15 and TRBJ2-7): DAMVIQNPRYQVTQFGKPVTLSCSQTLNHNVMYWYQQKSSQAPKLLFHYYDKDFNNEADTPDNFQSRRPNTSFCFLDIRSPGLGDTAMYLCATSRDAGVSYEQYFGPGTRLTVT.

This clone was seen more than once but under ten times. This chain links TRBV2 with TRBJ2-1; TRBD1 aligns across 11 bases. CDR1 SNHLY and CDR2 FYNNEI come from the germline V gene. This CDR3 contains 13 residues. V dropped 10 bases and J dropped 4; count of bases not matched to a gene: 3. The CDR3 is CATRDRGYNEQFF. The CDR3 coding sequence is TGTGCCACCAGGGACAGGGGGTACAATGAGCAGTTCTTC.

The V and J genes are TRBV4-1 and TRBJ1-3, with 7 bases fitting TRBD1. Germline V CDR1 and CDR2: MGHRA, YSYEKL. After removal of 1 base from V and 2 bases from J, the junction contained 2 bases not matched to a gene. The CDR3 has 15 amino acids. The DNA for the CDR3 is TGCGCCAGCAGCCAAGCCGGGACAGCTGGAAACACCATATATTTT. It translates to CASSQAGTAGNTIYF.

The chain couples TRBV5-1 to TRBJ2-5, with 10 positions matching TRBD2. The V and J ends lost 2 bases and 2 bases, in that order; junction bases with no gene match: 3. This CDR3 region has 15 residues. Germline CDR1 and CDR2: SGHRS and YFSETQ. CDR3 protein: CASSFTSGAQETQYF. CDR3 in DNA: TGCGCCAGCAGCTTTACTAGCGGGGCTCAAGAGACCCAGTACTTC.

V and J are TRBV19 and TRBJ2-5, with a weak D call TRBD2 (7 bases). CDR1 is LNHDA, CDR2 SQIVND, per germline (reference sequence). CDR3 size: 14 residues. With 6 bases removed from V and 3 bases from J, the gap between germline ends came to 14 bases. Written as DNA, the CDR3 is TGTGCCAGTAGGGAACAGGGAGGGAAAGAGACCCAGTACTTC. Its protein is CASREQGGKETQYF. The complete variable domain, with remaining parts taken from reference TRBV19 and TRBJ2-5, reads DGGITQSPKYLFRKEGQNVTLSCEQNLNHDAMYWYRQDPGQGLRLIYYSQIVNDFQKGDIAEGYSVSREKKESFPLTVTSAQKNPTAFYLCASREQGGKETQYFGPGTRLLVL.